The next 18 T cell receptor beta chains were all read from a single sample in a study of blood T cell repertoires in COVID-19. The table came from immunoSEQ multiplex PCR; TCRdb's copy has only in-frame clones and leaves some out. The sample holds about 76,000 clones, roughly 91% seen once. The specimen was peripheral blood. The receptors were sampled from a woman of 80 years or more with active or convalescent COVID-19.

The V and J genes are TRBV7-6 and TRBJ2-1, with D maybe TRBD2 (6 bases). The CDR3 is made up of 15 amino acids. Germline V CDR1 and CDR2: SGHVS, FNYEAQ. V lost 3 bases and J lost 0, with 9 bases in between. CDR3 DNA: TGTGCCAGCAGCTTCCTAGCGAGCTCCTACAATGAGCAGTTCTTC. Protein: CASSFLASSYNEQFF.

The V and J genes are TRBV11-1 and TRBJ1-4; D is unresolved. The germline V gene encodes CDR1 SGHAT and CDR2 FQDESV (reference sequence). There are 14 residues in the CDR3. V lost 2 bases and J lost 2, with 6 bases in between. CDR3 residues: CASSLSETNEKLFF. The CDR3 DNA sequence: TGTGCCAGCAGCTTATCCGAGACTAATGAAAAACTGTTTTTT.

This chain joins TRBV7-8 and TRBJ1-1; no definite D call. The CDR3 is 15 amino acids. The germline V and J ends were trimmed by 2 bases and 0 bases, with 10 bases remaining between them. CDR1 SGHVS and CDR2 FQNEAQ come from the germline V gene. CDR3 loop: CASSLWRIMNTEAFF. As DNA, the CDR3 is TGTGCCAGCAGCTTATGGAGAATAATGAACACTGAAGCTTTCTTT.

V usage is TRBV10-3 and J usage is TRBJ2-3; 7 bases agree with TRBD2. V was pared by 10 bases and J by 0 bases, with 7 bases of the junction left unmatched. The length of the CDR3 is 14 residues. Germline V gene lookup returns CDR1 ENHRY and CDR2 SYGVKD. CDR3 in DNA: TGTGCCACGGGTAGCGGGTTTAGCACAGATACGCAGTATTTT. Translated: CATGSGFSTDTQYF.

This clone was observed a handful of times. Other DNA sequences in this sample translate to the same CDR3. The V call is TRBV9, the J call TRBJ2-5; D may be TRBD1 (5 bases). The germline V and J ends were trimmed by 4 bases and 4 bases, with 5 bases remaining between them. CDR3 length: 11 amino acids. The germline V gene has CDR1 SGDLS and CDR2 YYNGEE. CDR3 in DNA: TGTGCCAGCAGCAGGGGAGAGACCCAGTACTTC. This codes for CASSRGETQYF.

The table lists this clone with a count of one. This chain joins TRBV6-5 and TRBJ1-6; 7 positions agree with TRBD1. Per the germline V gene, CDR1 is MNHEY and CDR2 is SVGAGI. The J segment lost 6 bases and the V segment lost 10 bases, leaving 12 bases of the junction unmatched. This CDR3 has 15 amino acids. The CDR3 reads CATLIEGQLNSPLHF. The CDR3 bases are TGTGCCACCCTGATCGAGGGACAGCTTAATTCACCCCTCCACTTT.

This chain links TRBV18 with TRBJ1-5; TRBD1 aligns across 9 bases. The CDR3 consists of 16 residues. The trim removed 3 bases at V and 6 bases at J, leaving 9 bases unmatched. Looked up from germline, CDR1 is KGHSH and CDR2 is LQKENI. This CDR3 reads CASSPEDRGYLQPQHF. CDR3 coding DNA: TGTGCCAGCTCACCTGAGGACAGGGGTTACCTTCAGCCCCAGCATTTT.

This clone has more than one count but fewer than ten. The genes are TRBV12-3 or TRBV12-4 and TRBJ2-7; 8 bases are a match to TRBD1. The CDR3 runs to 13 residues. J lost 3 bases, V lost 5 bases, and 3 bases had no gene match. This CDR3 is CASSPDRDYEQYF. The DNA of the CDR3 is TGTGCCAGCAGTCCGGACAGGGACTACGAGCAGTACTTC.

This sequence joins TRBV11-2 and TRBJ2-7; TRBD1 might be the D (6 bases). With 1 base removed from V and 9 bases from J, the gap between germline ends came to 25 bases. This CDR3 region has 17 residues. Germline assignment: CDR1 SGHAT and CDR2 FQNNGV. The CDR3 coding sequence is TGTGCCAGCAGCTTAGGGGGGCGGAGGCTAGGCCTACGGGGGCAGTACTTC. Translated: CASSLGGRRLGLRGQYF.

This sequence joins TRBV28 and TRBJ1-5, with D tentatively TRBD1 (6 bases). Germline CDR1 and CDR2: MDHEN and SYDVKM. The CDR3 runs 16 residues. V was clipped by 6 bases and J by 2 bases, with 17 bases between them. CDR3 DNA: TGTGCCAGCAGATCCCCCAGGGGATCGGGCAATCAGCCCCAGCATTTT. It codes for CASRSPRGSGNQPQHF.

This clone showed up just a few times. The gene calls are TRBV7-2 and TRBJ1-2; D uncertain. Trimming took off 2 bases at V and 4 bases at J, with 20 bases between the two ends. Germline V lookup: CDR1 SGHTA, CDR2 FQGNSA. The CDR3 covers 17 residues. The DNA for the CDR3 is TGTGCCAGCAGCTTAAATACATTGCCAAACATTGGCTATGGCTACACCTTC. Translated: CASSLNTLPNIGYGYTF. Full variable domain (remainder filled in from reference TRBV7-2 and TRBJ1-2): GAGVSQSPSNKVTEKGKDVELRCDPISGHTALYWYRQSLGQGLEFLIYFQGNSAPDKSGLPSDRFSAERTGGSVSTLTIQRTQQEDSAVYLCASSLNTLPNIGYGYTFGSGTRLTVV.

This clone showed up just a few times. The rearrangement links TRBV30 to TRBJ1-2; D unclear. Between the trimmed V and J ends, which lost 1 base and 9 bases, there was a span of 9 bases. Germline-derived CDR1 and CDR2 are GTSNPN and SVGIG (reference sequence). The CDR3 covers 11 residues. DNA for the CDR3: TGTGCCTGGAGTGGTCTCCGTAGCTACACCTTC. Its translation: CAWSGLRSYTF.

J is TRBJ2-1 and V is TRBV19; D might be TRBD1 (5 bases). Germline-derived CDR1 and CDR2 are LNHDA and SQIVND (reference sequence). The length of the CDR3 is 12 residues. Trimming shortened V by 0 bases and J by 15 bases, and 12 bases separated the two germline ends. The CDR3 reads CASSIDGRGRFF. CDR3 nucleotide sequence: TGTGCCAGTAGTATAGATGGAAGGGGCCGGTTCTTC.

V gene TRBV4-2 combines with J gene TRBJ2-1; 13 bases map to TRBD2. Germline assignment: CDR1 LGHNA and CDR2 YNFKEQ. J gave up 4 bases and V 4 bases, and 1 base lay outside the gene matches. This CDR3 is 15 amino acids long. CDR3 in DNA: TGTGCCAGCAGCCTGACTAGCGGGGGGTACAATGAGCAGTTCTTC. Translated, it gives CASSLTSGGYNEQFF.

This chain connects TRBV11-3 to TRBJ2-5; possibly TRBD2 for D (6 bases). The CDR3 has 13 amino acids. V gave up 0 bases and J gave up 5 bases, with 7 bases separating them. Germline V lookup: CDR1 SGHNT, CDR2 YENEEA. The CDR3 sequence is CASSLDRGETQYF. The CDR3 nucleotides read TGTGCCAGCAGCTTAGATCGGGGGGAGACCCAGTACTTC.

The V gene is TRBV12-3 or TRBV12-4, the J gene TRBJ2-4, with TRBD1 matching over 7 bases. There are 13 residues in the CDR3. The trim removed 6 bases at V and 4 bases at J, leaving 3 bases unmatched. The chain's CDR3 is CASSWDRKNIQYF. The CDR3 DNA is TGTGCCAGCAGCTGGGACAGAAAAAACATTCAGTACTTC.

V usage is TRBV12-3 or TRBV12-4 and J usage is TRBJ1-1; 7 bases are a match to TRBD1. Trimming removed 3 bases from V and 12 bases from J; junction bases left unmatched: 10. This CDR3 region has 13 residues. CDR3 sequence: CASSFRQGVITFF. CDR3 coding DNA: TGTGCCAGCAGTTTCCGTCAGGGGGTGATAACTTTCTTT.

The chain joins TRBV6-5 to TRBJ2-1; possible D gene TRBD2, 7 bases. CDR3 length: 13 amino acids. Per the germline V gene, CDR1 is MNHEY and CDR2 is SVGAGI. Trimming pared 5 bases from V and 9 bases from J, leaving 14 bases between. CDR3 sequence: CASSRGGPGEQFF. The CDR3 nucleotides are TGTGCCAGCAGTAGGGGGGGGCCAGGTGAGCAGTTCTTC.